The 24 T cell receptor beta chains presented below share a single source sample, sequenced in a study of T cells in Graves' hyperthyroidism and ophthalmopathy. Amplified regions were TCR beta CDR3 sequences from RNA transcripts. First-round RT-PCR with HTBI primers amplified the TCR CDR3 region. TCRdb itself ran the multiplex PCR reads through MiXCR, one entry per CDR3 protein. This sample has 450,000 to 650,000 distinct CDR3 sequences, with less than 25% found just once. The specimen was blood. The source is a man in his late teens or twenties with Graves' hyperthyroidism.

Only a few counts were recorded for this clonotype. The gene calls are TRBV3-1 and TRBJ2-5, with D possibly matching TRBD2 (6 bases). CDR1 is LGHDT, CDR2 YNNKEL, per germline (reference sequence). V was pared by 1 base and J by 0 bases, with 15 bases between. This CDR3 comprises 17 residues. The CDR3 bases are TGTGCCAGCAGCCAAGGCGTGGAGGGTTTGTACCAAGAGACCCAGTACTTC. It translates to CASSQGVEGLYQETQYF.

This clonotype was detected many times. The chain couples TRBV27 to TRBJ1-1, with D hard to call. From germline, CDR1 is MNHEY and CDR2 SMNVEV (reference sequence). V dropped 6 bases and J dropped 3 bases, with 8 bases sitting between them. CDR3 size: 12 residues. CDR3 bases: TGTGCCAGCAGCTCATATGACACTGAAGCTTTCTTT. This codes for CASSSYDTEAFF.

Concerning this clonotype itself: This clone may be a read error of a much larger clone one base away. J is TRBJ2-7 and V is TRBV7-8; D possibly matches TRBD1 or TRBD2 (5 bases each). CDR3 length: 15 amino acids. Looked up from germline, CDR1 is SGHVS and CDR2 is FQNEAQ. The CDR3 region is CASSQSGTATDEQYF. In nucleotides, the CDR3 is TGCGCCAGCAGCCAATCCGGGACGGCCACCGACGAGCAGTACTTC.

This clonotype was seen repeatedly, ten times or more. V is TRBV6-5 and J is TRBJ1-2; D not resolved. Trimming removed 6 bases from V and 0 bases from J, with 8 bases in between. CDR3 size: 13 residues. Germline V gene sequence: CDR1 MNHEY, CDR2 SVGAGI. CDR3 protein: CASRGGTNYGYTF. The CDR3 DNA sequence: TGTGCCAGCAGGGGAGGGACTAACTATGGCTACACCTTC.

About this clonotype itself: A much larger clone lies a single base off, so this may be a read error. CDR3 coding DNA: TGTGCCACTGAGAGGAGTGAAGCTTTCTTT. This codes for CATERSEAFF. This chain joins TRBV6-5 and TRBJ1-1; unclear D gene. The CDR3 has 10 residues. The V end lost 10 bases, the J end lost 7 bases, and 10 bases lay between the germline ends. Germline-derived CDR1 and CDR2 are MNHEY and SVGAGI.

In this sample, this clonotype turned up a few times. The CDR3 region is CSANHRALRQETQYF. Written as DNA, the CDR3 is TGCAGTGCTAACCACAGGGCCTTACGCCAAGAGACCCAGTACTTC. The chain couples TRBV20-1 to TRBJ2-5; maybe TRBD1 (6 bases). Germline loops: CDR1 DFQATT, CDR2 SNEGSKA (reference sequence). Trimming pared 4 bases from V and 1 base from J, leaving 16 bases between. CDR3 size: 15 residues.

This clonotype has a count of ten or more. CDR3 in amino acids: CATSEQGGGEAFF. The DNA for the CDR3 is TGTGCCACCAGTGAACAGGGTGGGGGTGAAGCTTTCTTT. The chain employs TRBV24-1 and TRBJ1-1; D is possibly TRBD1 (6 bases). CDR1 and CDR2 (germline): KGHDR, SFDVKD. V dropped 4 bases and J dropped 7 bases, with 12 bases sitting between them. The CDR3 has 13 residues.

The chain joins TRBV25-1 to TRBJ2-5; D might be TRBD1 or TRBD2, each matching 5 bases. The germline gives CDR1 MGHDK, CDR2 SYGVNS. Trimming shortened V by 6 bases and J by 7 bases, and 15 bases separated the two germline ends. The CDR3 extends over 13 amino acids. DNA of the CDR3: TGTGCCAGCAGCGGGACGGGCGGACGGACCCAGTACTTC. Its translation: CASSGTGGRTQYF.

This clonotype was detected ten times or more. The rearrangement links TRBV6-5 to TRBJ2-5, with a weak D call TRBD2 (6 bases). Germline V gene lookup returns CDR1 MNHEY and CDR2 SVGAGI. Trimming cost V 0 bases and J 5 bases, with 13 bases left between them. The CDR3 spans 15 residues. The CDR3 region is CASSYSGGSGETQYF. The CDR3 DNA is TGTGCCAGCAGTTACTCTGGGGGGTCAGGGGAGACCCAGTACTTC.

This clonotype occurred a few times. V and J are TRBV6-1 and TRBJ1-1; tentatively, D is TRBD1 (6 bases). CDR1 and CDR2 from the germline V gene are MNHNS and SASEGT. Trimming shortened V by 8 bases and J by 11 bases, and 15 bases separated the two germline ends. The CDR3 consists of 11 residues. The CDR3 region is CASRDGRGAFF. The CDR3 DNA reads TGTGCCAGCCGGGACGGCAGGGGCGCTTTCTTT.

This clonotype has ten or more counts. The chain has TRBV28 and TRBJ1-5; tentative D call: TRBD1 (5 bases). Trimming left V 5 bases short and J 2 bases short, with 13 bases between. The CDR3 consists of 15 residues. Germline V gives CDR1 MDHEN, CDR2 SYDVKM. CDR3 in amino acids: CASSLRVIGNQPQHF. CDR3 DNA sequence: TGTGCCAGCAGTCTCAGGGTGATTGGCAATCAGCCCCAGCATTTT.

This clonotype was seen at least ten times. V is TRBV19 and J is TRBJ1-5; possible D gene TRBD1, 5 bases. Looked up from germline, CDR1 is LNHDA and CDR2 is SQIVND (reference sequence). The CDR3 covers 15 residues. The ends were cut back, 3 bases at V and 2 bases at J, with 11 bases in the middle. The CDR3 reads CASSISGTGNQPQHF. Written as DNA, the CDR3 is TGTGCCAGTAGTATCTCCGGGACTGGCAATCAGCCCCAGCATTTT.

In this sample, this clonotype turned up many times. The chain couples TRBV6-5 to TRBJ2-5; D remains ambiguous. The CDR3 is 15 residues long. Germline CDR1 and CDR2: MNHEY and SVGAGI. The V end was cut by 6 bases, the J end by 5 bases, with 19 bases between. In DNA form, the CDR3 reads TGTGCCAGCAGGGCGACCCTAAGGGTTCGGGAGACCCAGTACTTC. The encoded protein is CASRATLRVRETQYF.

This clonotype was detected ten times or more. The CDR3 DNA is TGTGCCAGCAGTTTAGGCAGGGGGAACGAGCAGTACTTC. Its translation is CASSLGRGNEQYF. The chain uses TRBV12-3 or TRBV12-4 and TRBJ2-7; the match to TRBD1 covers 7 bases. J was trimmed by 5 bases and V by 1 base; bases with no gene match: 2. The CDR3 is 13 residues long.

This clonotype was seen many times. The rearrangement joins TRBV11-2 to TRBJ2-5; 8 bases match TRBD1. Germline assignment: CDR1 SGHAT and CDR2 FQNNGV. The trim removed 5 bases at V and 5 bases at J, leaving 4 bases unmatched. The length of the CDR3 is 13 residues. The CDR3 sequence is CASSLTGEETQYF. CDR3 nucleotide sequence: TGTGCCAGCAGCCTGACAGGGGAGGAGACCCAGTACTTC.

This clonotype was observed a few times. The CDR3 DNA sequence: TGCGCCAGCAGCTTCACAGTGACCGGGGAGCTGTTTTTT. This encodes CASSFTVTGELFF. This sequence joins TRBV5-1 and TRBJ2-2; D remains ambiguous. Trimming took 2 bases from V and 5 from J, leaving 7 bases between them. This CDR3 has 13 residues. Germline CDR1 and CDR2: SGHRS and YFSETQ. Full variable domain (missing parts from reference TRBV5-1 and TRBJ2-2): KAGVTQTPRYLIKTRGQQVTLSCSPISGHRSVSWYQQTPGQGLQFLFEYFSETQRNKGNFPGRFSGRQFSNSRSEMNVSTLELGDSALYLCASSFTVTGELFFGEGSRLTVL.

The rearrangement uses TRBV12-3 or TRBV12-4 and TRBJ2-7; TRBD1 matches 11 bases. This CDR3 contains 18 residues. V lost 6 bases and J lost 3; bases outside the gene matches: 16. CDR3: CASRGAGQGAGFVYEQYF. Here the CDR3 DNA reads TGTGCCAGCAGGGGGGCTGGACAGGGGGCTGGTTTCGTCTACGAGCAGTACTTC.

The chain has TRBV6-1 and TRBJ2-5; 12 bases are a match to TRBD1. Germline assignment: CDR1 MNHNS and CDR2 SASEGT. After removal of 4 bases from V and 1 base from J, the junction contained 4 bases not matched to a gene. The CDR3 totals 16 residues. CDR3 sequence: CASSVGQGASQETQYF. In DNA form, the CDR3 reads TGTGCCAGCAGTGTGGGACAGGGGGCGAGCCAAGAGACCCAGTACTTC.

This clonotype was detected ten times or more. The rearrangement uses TRBV12-3 or TRBV12-4 and TRBJ1-2; TRBD1 matches 9 bases. The CDR3 is 15 residues long. J lost 3 bases, V lost 5 bases, and 7 bases had no gene match. The DNA of the CDR3 is TGTGCCAGCAGTCCCACAGGGGGCGTCCACTATGGCTACACCTTC. It encodes CASSPTGGVHYGYTF.

The table lists this clonotype with many counts. The chain employs TRBV20-1 and TRBJ1-3; 10 bases agree with TRBD1. This CDR3 has 14 amino acids. V lost 3 bases and J lost 2; bases outside the gene matches: 1. Germline values: CDR1 DFQATT, CDR2 SNEGSKA (reference sequence). The DNA of the CDR3 is TGCAGTGCTAGGGGGACAGGGGCTGGAAACACCATATATTTT. Translation: CSARGTGAGNTIYF.

This clonotype was observed a handful of times. The chain combines TRBV6-2 or TRBV6-3 with TRBJ2-5; D perhaps matches TRBD2 (6 bases). This CDR3 has 13 amino acids. Germline lookup yields CDR1 MNHEY and CDR2 SVGEGT. V lost 6 bases and J lost 6, with 14 bases in between. CDR3 region: CASRTGTPQTQYF. The CDR3 nucleotides are TGTGCCAGCAGAACCGGGACTCCACAGACCCAGTACTTC.

This clonotype has a count of ten or more. This chain links TRBV12-3 or TRBV12-4 with TRBJ2-7; tentative D call: TRBD1 (6 bases). The V end lost 6 bases, the J end lost 6 bases, and 12 bases lay between the germline ends. The CDR3 is 12 amino acids. CDR3 DNA sequence: TGTGCCAGCAGCCCTGGACAGTTCGAGCAGTACTTC. Translated, it gives CASSPGQFEQYF.

The rearrangement links TRBV5-5 to TRBJ1-2, with D hard to call. This CDR3 comprises 14 residues. CDR1 and CDR2 from the germline V gene are SGHKS and YYEKEE (reference sequence). Deletions cut 4 bases from V and 3 bases from J, with 13 bases between. CDR3 residues: CASSPASPDYGYTF. Written as DNA, the CDR3 is TGTGCCAGCAGCCCCGCCAGTCCTGACTATGGCTACACCTTC.

This clonotype was counted ten times or more. The gene calls are TRBV11-2 and TRBJ2-2; the match to TRBD2 covers 8 bases. This CDR3 spans 17 amino acids. The J segment lost 2 bases and the V segment lost 3 bases, leaving 8 bases of the junction unmatched. Germline V gene data show CDR1 as SGHAT and CDR2 as FQNNGV. CDR3 in DNA: TGTGCCAGCAGCTTTCGGCGGGGGGACGTTAACACCGGGGAGCTGTTTTTT. This codes for CASSFRRGDVNTGELFF.